This TCR beta chain was observed in a study of patients and donors after allogeneic stem cell transplantation. One entry per CDR3 protein results from TCRdb running MiXCR on the RT-PCR reads. Among roughly 150,000 distinct CDR3 sequences listed, 20% to 25% were seen once. In germline, CDR1 is KGHSH, CDR2 LQKENI. CDR3 length equals 11 residues. Trimming took off 7 bases at V and 4 bases at J, with 8 bases between the two ends. This chain connects TRBV18 to TRBJ2-7; D gene ambiguous. The TCR was taken from a human donor who was either an allogeneic HSCT recipient or a stem cell or donor lymphocyte infusion donor (not recorded which). It is not recorded whose cells these are; they may come from a transplant donor. Sequencing was performed on blood, either unsorted or a sorted T cell fraction (not recorded which). CDR3 nucleotides: TGTGCCAGCTGGTCGGGTTACGAGCAGTACTTC. Translating gives CASWSGYEQYF.